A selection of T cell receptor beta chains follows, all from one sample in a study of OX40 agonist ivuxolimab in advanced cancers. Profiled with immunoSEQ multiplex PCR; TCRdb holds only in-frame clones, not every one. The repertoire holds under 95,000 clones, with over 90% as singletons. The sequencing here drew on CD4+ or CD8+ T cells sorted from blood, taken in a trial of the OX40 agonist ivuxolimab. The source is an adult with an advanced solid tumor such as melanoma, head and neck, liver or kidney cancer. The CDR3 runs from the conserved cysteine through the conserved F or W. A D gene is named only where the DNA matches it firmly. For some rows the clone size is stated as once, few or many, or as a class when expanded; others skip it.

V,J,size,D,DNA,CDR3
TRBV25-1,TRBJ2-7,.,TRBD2,TGTGCCAGCCTGGGACTAGCGGGACCCTACGAGCAGTACTTC,CASLGLAGPYEQYF
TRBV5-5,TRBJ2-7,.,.,TGTGCCAGCAGCTTAACCCCCTCCTACGAGCAGTACTTC,CASSLTPSYEQYF
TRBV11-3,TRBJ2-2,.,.,TGTGCCAGCAGCGGCCGAACGTCGGGCGGGGAGCTGTTTTTT,CASSGRTSGGELFF
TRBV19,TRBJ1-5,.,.,TGTGCCAGTAGTATAAGGGGGGAATATCAGCCCCAGCATTTT,CASSIRGEYQPQHF
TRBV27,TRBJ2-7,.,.,TGTGCCAGCAGTTTTGGGCAGGGCTACGAGCAGTACTTC,CASSFGQGYEQYF
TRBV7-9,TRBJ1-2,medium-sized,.,TGTGCCAGCAGCTTAGCGGAGGGGGTGGTGGATGGCTACACCTTC,CASSLAEGVVDGYTF
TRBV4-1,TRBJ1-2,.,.,TGCGCCAGCAGCCAAGATAGCGAGCAGACTTCTCACTATGGCTACACCTTC,CASSQDSEQTSHYGYTF
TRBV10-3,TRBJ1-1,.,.,TGTGCCATCAGTGACCACGGACGGCCTGAAGCTTTCTTT,CAISDHGRPEAFF
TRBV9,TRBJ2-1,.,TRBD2,TGTGCCAGCAGCCCCGGGACTAGCGTCAATGAGCAGTTCTTC,CASSPGTSVNEQFF
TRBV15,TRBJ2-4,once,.,TGTGCCACCAGCAGAGACCATGGTGTAAGGGAGACCAAAAACATTCAGTACTTC,CATSRDHGVRETKNIQYF
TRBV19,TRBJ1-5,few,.,TGTGCCAGTAGTCTTTCGGGCCTTCAGCCCCAGCATTTT,CASSLSGLQPQHF
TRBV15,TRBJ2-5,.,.,TGTGCCACCAGCAGAGATCGGCGACTAGACATTGAGGCCCAGTACTTC,CATSRDRRLDIEAQYF
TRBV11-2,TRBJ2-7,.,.,TGTGCCAGCAGCTTAGATCATGGGTCCTACGAGCAGTACTTC,CASSLDHGSYEQYF
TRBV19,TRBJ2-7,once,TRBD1,TGTGCCAGTAGTGCGGGACAGGGGGCGTCCTACGAGCAGTACTTC,CASSAGQGASYEQYF
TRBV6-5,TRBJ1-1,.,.,TGTGCCAGCAGTTCTGGGGGTCGCACTGAAGCTTTCTTT,CASSSGGRTEAFF
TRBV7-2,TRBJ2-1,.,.,TGTGCCAGCAGCGTAGCGACAATAGGGACACCCTCATCTGGGCAGTTCTTC,CASSVATIGTPSSGQFF
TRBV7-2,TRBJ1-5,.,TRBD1,TGTGCCAGCAGCTTAATACAGGGGAGCAATCAGCCCCAGCATTTT,CASSLIQGSNQPQHF
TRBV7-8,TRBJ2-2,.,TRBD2,TGTGCCAGCAGCTTCCCTAGCGGGAGCACCGGGGAGCTGTTTTTT,CASSFPSGSTGELFF
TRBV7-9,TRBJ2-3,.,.,TGTGCCAGCAGCTTAGGTCTAGCGAGTAGCACAGATACGCAGTATTTT,CASSLGLASSTDTQYF
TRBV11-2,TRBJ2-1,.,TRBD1,TGTGCCAGCAGCCCGGGACAGGGAACCTACAATGAGCAGTTCTTC,CASSPGQGTYNEQFF
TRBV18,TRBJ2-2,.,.,TGTGCCAGCTCACCACCGTTGGGAACCGGGGAGCTGTTTTTT,CASSPPLGTGELFF
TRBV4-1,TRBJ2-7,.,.,TGCGCCAGCAGCCAAGAGCGCCGATACGAGCAGTACTTC,CASSQERRYEQYF
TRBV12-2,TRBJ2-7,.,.,TGTGCAAGTCGCTTAGTAGGGGGGGAGAGCTCCTACGAGCAGTACTTC,CASRLVGGESSYEQYF
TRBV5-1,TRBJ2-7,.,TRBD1,TGCGCCAGCAGCTTGGGGGACAGTTCCTACGAGCAGTACTTC,CASSLGDSSYEQYF
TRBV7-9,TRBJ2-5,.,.,TGTGCCAGCAGCCCCTTCCCAGGGCAAGAGACCCAGTACTTC,CASSPFPGQETQYF
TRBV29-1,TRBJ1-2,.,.,TGCAGCGTTCTCAGCTATGGCTACACCTTC,CSVLSYGYTF
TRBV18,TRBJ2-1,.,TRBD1,TGTGCCAGCTCGTCGACAGGGTCTTATGAGCAGTTCTTC,CASSSTGSYEQFF
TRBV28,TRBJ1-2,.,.,TGTGCCAGCAGTTTTAACAGGGACGTGAAGAGTAGAGCGGGCTACACCTTC,CASSFNRDVKSRAGYTF
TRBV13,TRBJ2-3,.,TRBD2,TGTGCCAGCAGCTTCGGACTAGCGGGAGCCGGTGGCACAGATACGCAGTATTTT,CASSFGLAGAGGTDTQYF
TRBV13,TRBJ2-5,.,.,TGTGCCAGCAGCTCACGACAGGCCACGAGAGAGACCCAGTACTTC,CASSSRQATRETQYF
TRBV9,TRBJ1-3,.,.,TGTGCCAGCAGCGTAGGATCAGGGGTAGACACCATATATTTT,CASSVGSGVDTIYF
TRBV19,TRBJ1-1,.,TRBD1,TGTGCCAGTAGTATTAGGGACAGGGGGTACACTGAAGCTTTCTTT,CASSIRDRGYTEAFF
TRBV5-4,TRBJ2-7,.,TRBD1,TGTGCCAGCAAGGGACAGGGGGCCTCCTACGAGCAGTACTTC,CASKGQGASYEQYF
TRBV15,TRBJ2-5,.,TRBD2,TGTGCCACCAGAGACGAGAGCGGGAGGGAGGAGGAGACCCAGTACTTC,CATRDESGREEETQYF
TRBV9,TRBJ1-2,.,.,TGTGCCAGCAGCGTAGACACCTCTAACTATGGCTACACCTTC,CASSVDTSNYGYTF
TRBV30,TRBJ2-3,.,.,TGTGCCTGGAGTGTACCGGGAGCCCCTTTTTACACAGATACGCAGTATTTT,CAWSVPGAPFYTDTQYF
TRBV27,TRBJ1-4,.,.,TGTGCCAGCAGTTTCGCTAATGAAAAACTGTTTTTT,CASSFANEKLFF
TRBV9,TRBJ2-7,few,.,TGTGCCAGCAGCCCATTAGCGGTTTCCTACGAGCAGTACTTC,CASSPLAVSYEQYF
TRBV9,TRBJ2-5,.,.,TGTGCCAGCAGTCTAGAAGAGACCCAGTACTTC,CASSLEETQYF
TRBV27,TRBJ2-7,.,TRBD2,TGTGCCAGCAGTTCGGGACTACACTACGAGCAGTACTTC,CASSSGLHYEQYF
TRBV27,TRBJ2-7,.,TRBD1,TGTGCCAGCAGCTTAGGACCGGGACAGGGGGCCTACGAGCAGTACTTC,CASSLGPGQGAYEQYF
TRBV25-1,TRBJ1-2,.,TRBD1,TGTGCCAGCAGCGAGGGACAGGGTGTGTATGGCTACACCTTC,CASSEGQGVYGYTF
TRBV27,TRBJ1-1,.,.,TGTGCCAGCAGTAGTGGGGGTAGTGGAGCTTTCTTT,CASSSGGSGAFF
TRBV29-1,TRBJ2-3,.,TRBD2,TGCAGCGTCCGACTAGCGGATACGCAGTATTTT,CSVRLADTQYF
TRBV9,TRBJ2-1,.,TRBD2,TGTGCCAGCAGCGTCTCGTCCGGGACTAGAGGTAGTGAGCAGTTCTTC,CASSVSSGTRGSEQFF
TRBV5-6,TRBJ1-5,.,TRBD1,TGTGCCAGCAGCGAAGGGGGCGACGGTCAGCCCCAGCATTTT,CASSEGGDGQPQHF
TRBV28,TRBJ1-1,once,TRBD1,TGTGCCAGCAGCCACGACAGGGGAGAAGCTTTCTTT,CASSHDRGEAFF
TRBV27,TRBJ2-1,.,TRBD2,TGTGCCAGCAGTTTCTCAACTAGCGGGGCCAACAATGAGCAGTTCTTC,CASSFSTSGANNEQFF
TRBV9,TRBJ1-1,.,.,TGTGCCAGCAGCTTCACCGGGACATCCGGCGAAGCTTTCTTT,CASSFTGTSGEAFF
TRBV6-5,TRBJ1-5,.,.,TGTGCCAGCAGTTACTCGAACCCCTGGGAGAGTCAGCCCCAGCATTTT,CASSYSNPWESQPQHF
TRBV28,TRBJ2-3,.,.,TGTGCCAGCAGCTCCCGTCACAACGCAGATACGCAGTATTTT,CASSSRHNADTQYF